The 18 T cell receptor beta chains listed next were all sequenced from one sample in a study of shared clonotypes between healthy human individuals. Using immunoSEQ multiplex PCR, the repertoire was profiled, and TCRdb retains in-frame clones only, with some absent. Of millions of clones in the sample, more than 80% are singletons; the top ten hold 0.11% to 0.15%. Sample: naive CD4+ T cells sorted from blood. The subset: CD45RA+ positively selected. The origin of the receptors is a man in his late teens or twenties in good health.

The chain is built from TRBV11-2 and TRBJ2-1, with 8 bases aligning to TRBD2. Trimming removed 5 bases from V and 4 bases from J; junction bases left unmatched: 7. Looked up from germline, CDR1 is SGHAT and CDR2 is FQNNGV. CDR3 length: 15 residues. This CDR3 is CASSMSTSVYNEQFF. The CDR3, as DNA: TGTGCCAGCAGCATGTCGACTAGCGTTTACAATGAGCAGTTCTTC.

V and J are TRBV2 and TRBJ1-6; no clear D gene. Germline lookup yields CDR1 SNHLY and CDR2 FYNNEI. The CDR3 extends over 13 amino acids. V was trimmed by 9 bases and J by 8 bases, leaving 14 bases between them. The CDR3 here is CASKTDTDSPLHF. CDR3 DNA sequence: TGTGCCAGTAAGACGGATACCGATTCACCCCTCCACTTT.

This clone was seen just once. The J gene is TRBJ2-2, the V gene TRBV10-1, with 7 bases identical to TRBD1. With V trimmed by 9 bases and J by 4 bases, 17 bases remained unmatched. CDR1 is WNHNN, CDR2 SYGVQD, per germline (reference sequence). CDR3 length: 17 residues. As DNA, the CDR3 is TGCGCCAGACTCCGGGACAGAATTTCAACCGGCACCGGGGAGCTGTTTTTT. It codes for CARLRDRISTGTGELFF.

The V and J genes are TRBV27 and TRBJ2-3; tentative D call: TRBD1 (5 bases). The CDR3 is 13 residues long. V gave up 2 bases and J gave up 4 bases, with 7 bases separating them. Per the germline V gene, CDR1 is MNHEY and CDR2 is SMNVEV (reference sequence). CDR3 sequence (DNA): TGTGCCAGCAGTTTAAAGGGGTCAGATACGCAGTATTTT. It encodes CASSLKGSDTQYF.

This clone has just one count. The chain uses TRBV5-1 and TRBJ2-3; 10 bases fit TRBD2. The CDR3 has 16 amino acids. CDR1 SGHRS and CDR2 YFSETQ come from the germline V gene. The trim removed 3 bases at V and 3 bases at J, leaving 7 bases unmatched. CDR3 amino acids: CASSSGGAGGTDTQYF. The CDR3 nucleotides read TGCGCCAGCAGCTCCGGGGGAGCGGGGGGGACAGATACGCAGTATTTT.

The rearrangement joins TRBV9 to TRBJ1-1; 8 bases line up with TRBD1. Germline V gene data show CDR1 as SGDLS and CDR2 as YYNGEE. The CDR3 totals 16 residues. V gave up 3 bases and J gave up 4 bases; unmatched junction bases: 11. The CDR3 region is CASSANRDRLGTEAFF. As DNA, the CDR3 is TGTGCCAGCAGCGCCAACCGGGACAGGCTTGGCACTGAAGCTTTCTTT.

This chain uses TRBV6-1 with TRBJ2-3; 10 positions match TRBD2. CDR1 and CDR2 (germline): MNHNS, SASEGT. V lost 6 bases, J lost 3 bases, and 6 bases stayed unmatched. There are 15 residues in the CDR3. CDR3 loop: CASSRQRGGTDTQYF. In nucleotides, the CDR3 is TGTGCCAGCAGCCGTCAGCGGGGGGGAACAGATACGCAGTATTTT.

Only one count was recorded for this clone. This chain uses TRBV15 with TRBJ2-3; D remains ambiguous. The CDR3 runs 14 residues. Deletions cut 0 bases from V and 3 bases from J, with 7 bases between. Germline V gives CDR1 LNHNV, CDR2 YYDKDF (reference sequence). The DNA of the CDR3 is TGTGCCACCAGCAGAGATCTCCTGACAGATACGCAGTATTTT. Protein sequence: CATSRDLLTDTQYF.

V usage is TRBV6-6 and J usage is TRBJ1-5; D may be TRBD1 (6 bases). The CDR3 has 14 amino acids. CDR1 MNHNY and CDR2 SVGAGI come from the germline V gene (reference sequence). Trimming pared 5 bases from V and 4 bases from J, leaving 12 bases between. The CDR3 reads CASSRRTENQPQHF. The CDR3 nucleotides are TGTGCCAGCAGTCGACGGACAGAGAATCAGCCCCAGCATTTT.

V gene TRBV6-6 combines with J gene TRBJ1-1; 9 nucleotides line up with TRBD1. Germline CDR1 reads MNHNY; CDR2 reads SVGAGI (reference sequence). The V and J ends lost 6 bases and 3 bases, in that order; junction bases with no gene match: 11. This CDR3 region has 16 residues. The CDR3 DNA reads as TGTGCCAGCAGCCCCCTACGGGACAGGGAGGACACTGAAGCTTTCTTT. Translation gives CASSPLRDREDTEAFF.

This chain links TRBV9 with TRBJ1-6; 10 positions agree with TRBD1. The V and J ends lost 0 bases and 9 bases, in that order; junction bases with no gene match: 3. CDR1 and CDR2 from the germline V gene are SGDLS and YYNGEE. CDR3 length equals 15 residues. The CDR3, as DNA: TGTGCCAGCAGCGTAGATGGACAGGGGGTTTCACCCCTCCACTTT. Translated, it gives CASSVDGQGVSPLHF.

The rearrangement links TRBV9 to TRBJ2-1; 8 nucleotides match TRBD2. CDR3 length: 16 amino acids. Germline CDR1 is SGDLS and CDR2 is YYNGEE. With 4 bases clipped from V and 3 bases from J, the junction kept 9 bases outside the gene matches. CDR3 coding DNA: TGTGCCAGCAGCTCTACCGCGGGGGGTATCTACAATGAGCAGTTCTTC. It codes for CASSSTAGGIYNEQFF.

Turning to this clone: At one end the junction does not follow the germline gene, possibly because of a read error. The chain combines TRBV7-7 with TRBJ2-5; D might be TRBD1 (6 bases). Germline-derived CDR1 and CDR2 are SSHAT and FNYEAQ (reference sequence). The length of the CDR3 is 15 residues. Here the CDR3 reads CASSLQGAGQETQYF. For the CDR3, the DNA is TGTGCTAGCAGCTTACAGGGCGCGGGTCAAGAGACCCAGTACTTC. The full variable domain, completed using reference TRBV7-7 and TRBJ2-5, is GAGVSQSPRYKVTKRGQDVTLRCDPISSHATLYWYQQALGQGPEFLTYFNYEAQPDKSGLPSDRFSAERPEGSISTLTIQRTEQRDSAMYRCASSLQGAGQETQYFGPGTRLLVL.

This clone is a singleton in its sample. The J gene is TRBJ1-5, the V gene TRBV27; TRBD1 matches at 8 bases. The CDR3 sequence is 15 residues long. Germline CDR1 reads MNHEY; CDR2 reads SMNVEV (reference sequence). Trimming at V came to 0 bases and at J to 5 bases, leaving 3 bases not matched to a gene. The CDR3 bases are TGTGCCAGCAGTTTATCGGGGACAGGCTATCAGCCCCAGCATTTT. Its protein product is CASSLSGTGYQPQHF.

The CDR3 reads CASSRDRTGGNIQYF. The CDR3 nucleotides are TGTGCCAGCTCACGGGACCGGACAGGGGGGAACATTCAGTACTTC. The J gene is TRBJ2-4, the V gene TRBV18; TRBD1 matches at 10 bases. CDR1 and CDR2 from the germline V gene are KGHSH and LQKENI. V shed 4 bases, J shed 7 bases, and the junction held 7 bases outside the gene matches. This CDR3 spans 15 amino acids.

The chain links TRBV10-1 to TRBJ2-3, with D perhaps matching TRBD1 or TRBD2 (5 bases each). V dropped 6 bases and J dropped 8 bases, with 21 bases sitting between them. The CDR3 spans 15 residues. Germline V gives CDR1 WNHNN, CDR2 SYGVQD (reference sequence). The CDR3 region has the DNA TGCGCCAGCAGCGATACCGGGACGGCATATGTTACGCAGTATTTT. Its protein is CASSDTGTAYVTQYF.

This clone was seen once. Other DNA variants within this sample encode the same CDR3. This chain connects TRBV6-5 to TRBJ2-7; D unclear. Per germline, CDR1 MNHEY and CDR2 SVGAGI. V was clipped by 6 bases and J by 3 bases, with 9 bases between them. CDR3 size: 12 residues. The CDR3: CASSLDRYEQYF. CDR3 nucleotide sequence: TGTGCCAGCAGCTTAGACCGCTACGAGCAGTACTTC.

This clone was detected only once. CDR3 protein: CASSPLLGGNNYGYTF. For the CDR3, the DNA is TGTGCCAGCAGCCCTCTCTTGGGGGGGAATAACTATGGCTACACCTTC. The chain employs TRBV27 and TRBJ1-2; the D gene is possibly TRBD1 (5 bases). The ends were cut back, 6 bases at V and 1 base at J, with 18 bases in the middle. Germline V gene data show CDR1 as MNHEY and CDR2 as SMNVEV (reference sequence). This CDR3 is built from 16 residues.